The 17 T cell receptor beta chains reported below all come from one sample, sequenced in a study of blood T cell repertoires in COVID-19. Data came from immunoSEQ multiplex PCR; TCRdb stores just in-frame clones and leaves some out. Of a few hundred thousand clones listed, around 90% were seen once; the top ten hold around 3%. The source material was PBMCs or T cells enriched from blood (not recorded which). The receptors stem from a woman in her fifties or sixties who had recovered from COVID-19.

The chain is built from TRBV30 and TRBJ2-1; 9 bases are shared with TRBD2. The CDR3 loop spans 14 amino acids. Per germline, CDR1 GTSNPN and CDR2 SVGIG (reference sequence). V was pared by 1 base and J by 3 bases, with 1 base of the junction left unmatched. Written as DNA, the CDR3 is TGTGCCTGGAGTGGGACTAGCGTCTACAATGAGCAGTTCTTC. It encodes CAWSGTSVYNEQFF.

The CDR3 DNA is TGTGCCAGCATGATTGGACAGGGGGCGTACGAGCAGTACTTC. This sequence encodes CASMIGQGAYEQYF. The gene calls are TRBV11-2 and TRBJ2-7; TRBD1 matches at 11 bases. The CDR3 spans 14 residues. Germline-derived CDR1 and CDR2 are SGHAT and FQNNGV. The V segment lost 7 bases and the J segment 4 bases; nucleotides outside the gene matches: 6.

V usage is TRBV5-5 and J usage is TRBJ2-3, with TRBD1 matching 7 bases. The CDR3 runs 15 residues. The ends lost 1 base at V and 2 bases at J; junction bases unmatched: 4. The V gene's germline CDR1 is SGHKS and CDR2 YYEKEE (reference sequence). CDR3 coding DNA: TGTGCCAGCAGCTTGCTTGGGACAGCCACAGATACGCAGTATTTT. As protein: CASSLLGTATDTQYF.

The rearrangement links TRBV6-4 to TRBJ1-2; a weak D match, TRBD1 (6 bases). V lost 2 bases, J lost 11 bases, and 15 bases lay in between. The CDR3 spans 13 residues. Germline V lookup: CDR1 MRHNA, CDR2 SNTAGT. The CDR3 DNA is TGTGCCAGCAGTGACCGGGGGGGCCCGCCTTACACCTTC. Its translation: CASSDRGGPPYTF.

The V gene is TRBV7-2, the J gene TRBJ2-7, with 8 bases lining up with TRBD1. Germline lookup yields CDR1 SGHTA and CDR2 FQGNSA. With 5 bases clipped from V and 2 bases from J, the junction kept 5 bases outside the gene matches. The CDR3 is 14 residues long. The CDR3 loop is CASSLGQAAYEQYF. The CDR3 DNA is TGTGCCAGCAGCCTGGGACAGGCAGCCTACGAGCAGTACTTC.

This sequence joins TRBV5-4 and TRBJ1-3; 9 nucleotides match TRBD1. Trimming cost V 4 bases and J 1 base; bases outside gene matches: 9. This CDR3 has 17 amino acids. Germline V gene data show CDR1 as SGHNT and CDR2 as YYREEE (reference sequence). As DNA, the CDR3 is TGTGCCAGCAGCCAGCTCAACAGGGGGCTATCTGGAAACACCATATATTTT. Its translation is CASSQLNRGLSGNTIYF.

CDR3: CASGNLYGARGTEAFF. CDR3 in DNA: TGTGCCAGCGGAAACCTGTATGGGGCGCGCGGCACTGAAGCTTTCTTT. This rearrangement joins TRBV13 to TRBJ1-1; weak D call: TRBD1 (5 bases). Between the trimmed V and J ends, which lost 8 bases and 4 bases, there was a span of 23 bases. Germline CDR1 PRHDT, CDR2 FYEKMQ (reference sequence). The CDR3 runs 16 residues. Together with reference TRBV13 and TRBJ1-1, the CDR3 gives the full variable domain: AAGVIQSPRHLIKEKRETATLKCYPIPRHDTVYWYQQGPGQDPQFLISFYEKMQSDKGSIPDRFSAQQFSDYHSELNMSSLELGDSALYFCASGNLYGARGTEAFFGQGTRLTVV.

The chain combines TRBV6-2 or TRBV6-3 with TRBJ1-2, with TRBD1 matching over 8 bases. The junction had 7 bases not matched to a gene; V was cut back by 2 bases and J by 2 bases. Germline values: CDR1 MNHEY, CDR2 SVGEGT. The CDR3 runs to 16 residues. The CDR3 region is CASSYPQGTGNYGYTF. For the CDR3, the DNA is TGTGCCAGCAGTTACCCACAAGGGACAGGAAACTATGGCTACACCTTC.

The chain employs TRBV11-2 and TRBJ1-3, with D unresolved. Trimming took off 0 bases at V and 0 bases at J, with 9 bases between the two ends. The CDR3 is made up of 16 amino acids. Germline lookup yields CDR1 SGHAT and CDR2 FQNNGV. The CDR3 is CASSLERAISGNTIYF. The CDR3 DNA reads TGTGCCAGCAGCTTAGAGCGGGCCATCTCTGGAAACACCATATATTTT. The complete variable domain, with remaining parts taken from reference TRBV11-2 and TRBJ1-3, reads EAGVAQSPRYKIIEKRQSVAFWCNPISGHATLYWYQQILGQGPKLLIQFQNNGVVDDSQLPKDRFSAERLKGVDSTLKIQPAKLEDSAVYLCASSLERAISGNTIYFGEGSWLTVV.

V usage is TRBV5-1 and J usage is TRBJ2-1, with TRBD1 as a possible D gene (5 bases). The CDR3 has 13 amino acids. The V end lost 3 bases, the J end lost 7 bases, and 11 bases lay between the germline ends. The V gene's germline CDR1 is SGHRS and CDR2 YFSETQ. The CDR3 here is CASSSGDRNEQFF. CDR3 nucleotide sequence: TGCGCCAGCAGCTCGGGTGACAGAAATGAGCAGTTCTTC.

The rearrangement uses TRBV4-3 and TRBJ1-1; D is unclear. The V and J ends lost 0 bases and 4 bases respectively, with 12 bases between them. This CDR3 is built from 15 residues. Looked up from germline, CDR1 is LGHNA and CDR2 is YSLEER. The CDR3 loop reads CASSQESGVGTEAFF. The CDR3 nucleotides read TGCGCCAGCAGCCAAGAGTCCGGGGTGGGCACTGAAGCTTTCTTT.

The chain employs TRBV12-3 or TRBV12-4 and TRBJ2-4; TRBD1 aligns across 11 bases. V was pared by 6 bases and J by 7 bases, with 2 bases of the junction left unmatched. The CDR3 runs 13 residues. CDR3 nucleotide sequence: TGTGCCAGCAGCCGGGACAGGGGGAACATTCAGTACTTC. Translation gives CASSRDRGNIQYF.

The chain carries TRBV11-2 and TRBJ1-4; 9 bases match TRBD1. CDR3 length equals 14 residues. Germline CDR1 reads SGHAT; CDR2 reads FQNNGV. V shed 4 bases, J shed 5 bases, and the junction held 2 bases outside the gene matches. In nucleotides, the CDR3 is TGTGCCAGCAGCTCCGGGACAGGGAATGAAAAACTGTTTTTT. This translates into CASSSGTGNEKLFF.

The rearrangement uses TRBV11-2 and TRBJ1-2, with 11 positions matching TRBD1. Germline CDR1 and CDR2: SGHAT and FQNNGV. CDR3 size: 15 residues. Unmatched junction bases numbered 9, after V lost 5 bases and J lost 7 bases. The CDR3 DNA reads as TGTGCCAGCAGCCCACGGACAGGGGGCCGAAGTGGCTACACCTTC. As protein: CASSPRTGGRSGYTF.

This chain connects TRBV11-2 to TRBJ2-7; 9 bases agree with TRBD2. Per the germline V gene, CDR1 is SGHAT and CDR2 is FQNNGV. The CDR3 has 14 amino acids. Trimming cost V 4 bases and J 7 bases; bases outside gene matches: 8. In DNA, the CDR3 is TGTGCCAGCAGCTCCCCTAGCGGGACGGAAGAGCAGTACTTC. This encodes CASSSPSGTEEQYF.

The rearrangement links TRBV27 to TRBJ1-5, with unresolved D. V lost 5 bases, J lost 3 bases, and 8 bases lay in between. CDR3 length equals 13 residues. CDR1 MNHEY and CDR2 SMNVEV come from the germline V gene (reference sequence). The CDR3 DNA sequence: TGTGCCAGCAGTAACAGTCCCAATCAGCCCCAGCATTTT. Amino acids: CASSNSPNQPQHF.

This chain joins TRBV24-1 and TRBJ2-1; 9 bases fit TRBD2. Per the germline V gene, CDR1 is KGHDR and CDR2 is SFDVKD. The V gene end was trimmed by 3 bases and the J gene end by 4 bases; junction bases not matched to a gene: 6. The CDR3 has 16 residues. This CDR3 reads CATSDPTSGGYNEQFF. The DNA of the CDR3 is TGTGCCACCAGTGATCCGACTAGCGGAGGGTACAATGAGCAGTTCTTC.